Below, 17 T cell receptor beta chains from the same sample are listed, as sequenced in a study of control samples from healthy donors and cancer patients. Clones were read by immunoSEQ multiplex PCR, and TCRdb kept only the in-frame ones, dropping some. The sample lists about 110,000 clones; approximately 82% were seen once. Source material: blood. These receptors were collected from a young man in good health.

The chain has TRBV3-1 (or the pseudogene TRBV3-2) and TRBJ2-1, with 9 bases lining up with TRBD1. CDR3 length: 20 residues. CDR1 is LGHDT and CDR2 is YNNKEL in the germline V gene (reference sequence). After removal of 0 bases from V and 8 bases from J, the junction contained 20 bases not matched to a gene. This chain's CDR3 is CASSQDLSFVAGQGIDEQFF. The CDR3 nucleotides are TGTGCCAGCAGCCAAGATTTATCTTTCGTCGCGGGACAGGGTATCGATGAGCAGTTCTTC.

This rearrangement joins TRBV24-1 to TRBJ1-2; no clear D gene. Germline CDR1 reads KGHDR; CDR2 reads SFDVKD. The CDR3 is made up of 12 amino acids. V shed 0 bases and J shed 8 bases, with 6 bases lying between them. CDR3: CATSDLREGYTF. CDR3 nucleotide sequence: TGTGCCACCAGTGATTTGAGGGAGGGCTACACCTTC.

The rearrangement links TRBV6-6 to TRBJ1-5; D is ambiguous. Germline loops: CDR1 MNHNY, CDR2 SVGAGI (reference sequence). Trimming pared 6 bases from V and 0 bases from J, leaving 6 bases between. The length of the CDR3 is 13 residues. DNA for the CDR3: TGTGCCAGCAGAAGAGATAGCAATCAGCCCCAGCATTTT. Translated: CASRRDSNQPQHF.

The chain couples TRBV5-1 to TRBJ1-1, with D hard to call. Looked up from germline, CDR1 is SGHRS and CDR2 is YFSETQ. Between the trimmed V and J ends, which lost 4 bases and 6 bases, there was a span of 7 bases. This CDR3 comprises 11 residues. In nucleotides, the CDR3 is TGCGCCAGCAGCGGGAGGGCTGAAGCTTTCTTT. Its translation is CASSGRAEAFF.

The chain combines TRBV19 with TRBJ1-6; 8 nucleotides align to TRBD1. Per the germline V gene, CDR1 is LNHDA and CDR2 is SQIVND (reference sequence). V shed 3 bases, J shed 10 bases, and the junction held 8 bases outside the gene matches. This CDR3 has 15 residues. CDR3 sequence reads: CASSIQGARHSPLHF. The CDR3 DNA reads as TGTGCCAGTAGTATTCAGGGGGCGAGGCACTCACCCCTCCACTTT.

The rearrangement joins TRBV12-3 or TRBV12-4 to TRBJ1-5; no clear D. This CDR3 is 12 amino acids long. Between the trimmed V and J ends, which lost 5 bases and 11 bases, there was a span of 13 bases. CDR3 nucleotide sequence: TGTGCCAGCAGTGGGATTACTTGGGCCCAGCATTTT. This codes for CASSGITWAQHF.

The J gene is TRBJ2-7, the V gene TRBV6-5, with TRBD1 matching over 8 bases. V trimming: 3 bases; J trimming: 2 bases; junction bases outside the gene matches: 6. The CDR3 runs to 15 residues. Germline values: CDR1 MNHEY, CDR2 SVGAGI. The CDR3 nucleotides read TGTGCCAGCAGTTATTTGGCAGGGGGCACCTACGAGCAGTACTTC. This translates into CASSYLAGGTYEQYF.

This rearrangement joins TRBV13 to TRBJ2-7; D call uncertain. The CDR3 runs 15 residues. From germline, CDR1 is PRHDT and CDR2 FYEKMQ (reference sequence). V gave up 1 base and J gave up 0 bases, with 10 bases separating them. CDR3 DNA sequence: TGTGCCAGCAGCTTAGAGCCAGGAGACTCCTACGAGCAGTACTTC. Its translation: CASSLEPGDSYEQYF.

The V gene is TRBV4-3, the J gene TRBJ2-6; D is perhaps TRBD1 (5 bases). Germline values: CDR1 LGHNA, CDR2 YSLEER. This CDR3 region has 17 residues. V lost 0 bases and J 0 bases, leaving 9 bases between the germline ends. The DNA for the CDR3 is TGCGCCAGCAGCCAAGACCCTAGGGGCTCTGGGGCCAACGTCCTGACTTTC. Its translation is CASSQDPRGSGANVLTF.

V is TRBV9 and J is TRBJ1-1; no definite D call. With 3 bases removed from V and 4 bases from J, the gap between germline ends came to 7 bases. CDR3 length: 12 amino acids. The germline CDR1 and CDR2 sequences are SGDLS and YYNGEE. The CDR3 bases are TGTGCCAGCAGCGGGGGATCCACTGAAGCTTTCTTT. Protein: CASSGGSTEAFF. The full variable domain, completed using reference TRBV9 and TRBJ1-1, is DSGVTQTPKHLITATGQRVTLRCSPRSGDLSVYWYQQSLDQGLQFLIQYYNGEERAKGNILERFSAQQFPDLHSELNLSSLELGDSALYFCASSGGSTEAFFGQGTRLTVV.

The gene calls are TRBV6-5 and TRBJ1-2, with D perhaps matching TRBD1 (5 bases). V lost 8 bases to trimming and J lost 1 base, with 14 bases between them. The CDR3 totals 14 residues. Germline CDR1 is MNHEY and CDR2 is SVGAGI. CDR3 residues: CASEVGVFNYGYTF. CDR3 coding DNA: TGTGCCAGCGAGGTGGGGGTATTTAACTATGGCTACACCTTC.

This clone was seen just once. The CDR3 spells CASSIVWGGGYEQYF. The DNA of the CDR3 is TGTGCCAGTAGTATCGTCTGGGGAGGGGGCTACGAGCAGTACTTC. The genes are TRBV19 and TRBJ2-7, with D perhaps TRBD2 (7 bases). V dropped 3 bases and J dropped 3 bases, with 15 bases sitting between them. Germline V gives CDR1 LNHDA, CDR2 SQIVND (reference sequence). The CDR3 runs 15 residues.

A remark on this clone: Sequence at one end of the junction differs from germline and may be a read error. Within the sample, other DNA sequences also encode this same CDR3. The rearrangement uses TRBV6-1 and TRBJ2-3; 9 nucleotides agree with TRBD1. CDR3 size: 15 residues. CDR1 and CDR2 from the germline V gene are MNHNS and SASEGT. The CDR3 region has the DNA TGCGCCAGCAGTGATTCGACAGGGGGATCAGATACGCAGTATTTT. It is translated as CASSDSTGGSDTQYF.

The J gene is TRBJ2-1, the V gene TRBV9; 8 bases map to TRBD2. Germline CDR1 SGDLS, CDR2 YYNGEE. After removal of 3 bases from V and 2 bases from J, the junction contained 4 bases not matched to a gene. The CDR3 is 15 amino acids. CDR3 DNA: TGTGCCAGCAGCGCGGCGGGGGGACCCTACAATGAGCAGTTCTTC. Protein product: CASSAAGGPYNEQFF.

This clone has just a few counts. CDR3 residues: CASSLPGLSGNTIYF. CDR3 in DNA: TGTGCCAGCAGCTTGCCGGGACTTTCTGGAAACACCATATATTTT. The V call is TRBV5-8, the J call TRBJ1-3; the D gene is possibly TRBD1 (5 bases). Trimming cost V 1 base and J 1 base, with 9 bases left between them. The CDR3 is made up of 15 amino acids. CDR1 is SGHTS and CDR2 is YDEGEE in the germline V gene.

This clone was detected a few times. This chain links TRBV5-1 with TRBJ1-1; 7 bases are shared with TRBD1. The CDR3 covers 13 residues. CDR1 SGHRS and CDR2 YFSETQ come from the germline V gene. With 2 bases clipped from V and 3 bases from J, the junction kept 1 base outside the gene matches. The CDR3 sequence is CASSFDRDTEAFF. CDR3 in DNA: TGCGCCAGCAGCTTCGACAGGGACACTGAAGCTTTCTTT.

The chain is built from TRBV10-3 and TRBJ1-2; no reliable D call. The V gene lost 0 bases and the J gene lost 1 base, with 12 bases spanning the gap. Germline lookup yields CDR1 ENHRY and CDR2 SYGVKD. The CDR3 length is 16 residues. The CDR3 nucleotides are TGTGCCATCAGTGAGTCAACAGTGGGATTTAACTATGGCTACACCTTC. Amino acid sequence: CAISESTVGFNYGYTF.